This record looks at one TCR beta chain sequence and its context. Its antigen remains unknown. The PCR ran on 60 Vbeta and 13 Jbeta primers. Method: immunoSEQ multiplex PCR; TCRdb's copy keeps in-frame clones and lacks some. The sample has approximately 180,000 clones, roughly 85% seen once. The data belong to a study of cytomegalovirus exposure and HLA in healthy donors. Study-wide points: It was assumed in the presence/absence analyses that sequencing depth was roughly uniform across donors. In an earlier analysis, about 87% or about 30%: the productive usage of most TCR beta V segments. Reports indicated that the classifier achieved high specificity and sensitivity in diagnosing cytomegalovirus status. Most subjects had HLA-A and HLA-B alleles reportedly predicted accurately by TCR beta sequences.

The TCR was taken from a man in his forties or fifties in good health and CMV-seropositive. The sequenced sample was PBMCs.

The DNA of the CDR3 is TGTGCCAGCAGCTTGGGGGGAGCGGCACTTCCCAGCTACGAGCAGTACTTC. Amino acids: CASSLGGAALPSYEQYF. V is TRBV5-6 and J is TRBJ2-7, with a weak D call TRBD2 (5 bases). Trimming took off 0 bases at V and 3 bases at J, with 19 bases between the two ends. The CDR3 has 17 amino acids. Germline V gives CDR1 SGHDT, CDR2 YYEEEE.